This is a list of T cell receptor beta chains from one sample in a study of cytomegalovirus exposure and HLA in healthy donors. Produced via immunoSEQ multiplex PCR; TCRdb's table is partial and in-frame only. The sample table includes about 48,000 clones. Sequences were obtained from PBMCs. These receptors were collected from a male donor in good health and CMV-seropositive. Both conserved end residues are part of each CDR3. D genes are given only for firm matches.

j_call d_call cdr3_length v_call cdr3_aa cdr3_nt
TRBJ2-7 NA 14 TRBV28 CASSPPTGPAEQYF TGTGCCAGCAGTCCCCCGACAGGTCCCGCCGAGCAGTACTTC
TRBJ1-1 NA 16 TRBV27 CATSGGHRVGETEAFF TGTGCCACCTCGGGGGGGCACAGGGTAGGGGAGACTGAAGCTTTCTTT
TRBJ2-7 NA 15 TRBV9 CASSVVSSSGSEQYF TGTGCCAGCAGCGTAGTATCATCGTCGGGGAGCGAGCAGTACTTC
TRBJ2-1 NA 14 TRBV19 CASSSQGLYGEQFF TGTGCCAGTAGTAGCCAGGGGCTTTATGGGGAGCAGTTCTTC
TRBJ1-6 NA 15 TRBV18 CASSPEGWANSPLHF TGTGCCAGCTCCCCCGAGGGATGGGCCAATTCACCCCTCCACTTT
TRBJ1-1 TRBD1 13 TRBV30 CAWKRDSGTEAFF TGTGCCTGGAAACGGGACAGTGGCACTGAAGCTTTCTTT
TRBJ1-1 NA 14 TRBV7-2 CASSPRRRNTEAFF TGTGCCAGCAGCCCTCGGAGGCGGAACACTGAAGCTTTCTTT
TRBJ1-5 NA 14 TRBV28 CASSSPAGNQPQHF TGTGCCAGCAGTTCACCGGCGGGAAATCAGCCCCAGCATTTT
TRBJ2-3 NA 11 TRBV10-3 CAIGPSDTQYF TGTGCCATCGGGCCTTCAGATACGCAGTATTTT
TRBJ2-2 NA 14 TRBV11-3 CASSLQGNTGELFF TGTGCCAGCAGCCTCCAGGGGAACACCGGGGAGCTGTTTTTT
TRBJ2-7 TRBD1 15 TRBV5-1 CASSSPGQGAYEQYF TGCGCCAGCAGCTCCCCCGGACAGGGGGCCTACGAGCAGTACTTC
TRBJ2-2 NA 14 TRBV15 CATSTPAGAGELFF TGTGCCACCAGCACACCGGCAGGGGCCGGGGAGCTGTTTTTT
TRBJ1-6 NA 15 TRBV19 CASSDLQGSNSPLHF TGTGCCAGTAGTGACCTCCAGGGAAGTAATTCACCCCTCCACTTT
TRBJ2-7 TRBD2 15 TRBV7-8 CASSLSGGPPYEQYF TGTGCCAGCAGCTTATCGGGGGGGCCCCCCTACGAGCAGTACTTC
TRBJ1-2 TRBD1 13 TRBV6-5 CASSPDRGDGYTF TGTGCCAGCAGCCCGGACAGGGGCGATGGCTACACCTTC
TRBJ1-6 NA 19 TRBV7-5 CARSLVTGGTGVNNSPLHF TGTGCCAGAAGCTTAGTTACGGGGGGGACAGGGGTAAATAATTCACCCCTCCACTTT
TRBJ1-2 TRBD1 16 TRBV7-8 CASSIHRDRATYGYTF TGTGCCAGCAGCATCCACAGGGACAGGGCCACCTATGGCTACACCTTC
TRBJ2-5 NA 13 TRBV2 CASMSTGSETQYF TGTGCCAGCATGTCTACAGGGTCGGAGACCCAGTACTTC
TRBJ1-1 TRBD1 13 TRBV19 CASSATGITEAFF TGTGCCAGTAGCGCGACAGGGATTACTGAAGCTTTCTTT
TRBJ2-1 NA 11 TRBV20-1 CSARANNEQFF TGCAGTGCTAGAGCCAACAATGAGCAGTTCTTC
TRBJ2-1 NA 13 TRBV27 CASSFSVVHEQFF TGTGCCAGCAGTTTTTCAGTTGTTCATGAGCAGTTCTTC
TRBJ1-2 NA 12 TRBV4-2 CASSQDGAGYTF TGTGCCAGCAGCCAAGATGGGGCTGGCTACACCTTC
TRBJ2-5 TRBD2 16 TRBV4-2 CASSQGTSGGQETQYF TGTGCCAGCAGCCAAGGGACTAGCGGGGGCCAAGAGACCCAGTACTTC
TRBJ1-1 TRBD1 12 TRBV30 CAWKGAWTEAFF TGTGCCTGGAAGGGGGCTTGGACTGAAGCTTTCTTT
TRBJ2-7 TRBD1 14 TRBV2 CASRRQGNSYEQYF TGTGCCAGCAGGAGACAGGGAAACTCCTACGAGCAGTACTTC
TRBJ2-7 NA 14 TRBV19 CASGRGDNSYEQYF TGTGCCAGCGGCCGGGGAGACAACTCCTACGAGCAGTACTTC
TRBJ2-5 NA 15 TRBV19 CATSGGAGLRETQYF TGTGCCACCTCGGGTGGTGCAGGGCTTCGAGAGACCCAGTACTTC